Listed here are 25 T cell receptor beta chains from one sample, sequenced in a study of blood T cell repertoires in COVID-19. Generated by immunoSEQ multiplex PCR, the TCRdb table keeps only in-frame clones and is missing some. The sample comprises tens of thousands of clones, 80% to 85% of which are singletons, and approximately 15% rests with the top ten. Sequencing was carried out using peripheral blood. The receptors come from a man aged 80 or over with acute or convalescent COVID-19.

The chain uses TRBV20-1 and TRBJ1-2, with 7 bases fitting TRBD1. Trimming cost V 3 bases and J 2 bases; bases outside gene matches: 9. The CDR3 is 15 amino acids. Per germline, CDR1 DFQATT and CDR2 SNEGSKA (reference sequence). CDR3 region: CSASRVDRLNYGYTF. CDR3 coding DNA: TGCAGTGCTAGTCGGGTGGACAGGTTGAACTATGGCTACACCTTC.

The chain couples TRBV7-9 to TRBJ2-1; TRBD1 matches at 7 bases. Germline-derived CDR1 and CDR2 are SEHNR and FQNEAQ (reference sequence). The V and J ends lost 5 bases and 3 bases, in that order; junction bases with no gene match: 13. This CDR3 is 17 amino acids long. CDR3 residues: CASSKPTGALVYNEQFF. The CDR3 coding sequence is TGTGCCAGCAGCAAACCCACAGGGGCCCTCGTCTACAATGAGCAGTTCTTC. Full variable domain (missing parts from reference TRBV7-9 and TRBJ2-1): DTGVSQNPRHKITKRGQNVTFRCDPISEHNRLYWYRQTLGQGPEFLTYFQNEAQLEKSRLLSDRFSAERPKGSFSTLEIQRTEQGDSAMYLCASSKPTGALVYNEQFFGPGTRLTVL.

The rearrangement joins TRBV5-4 to TRBJ2-1; maybe TRBD2 (6 bases). With 4 bases removed from V and 0 bases from J, the gap between germline ends came to 20 bases. CDR1 SGHNT and CDR2 YYREEE come from the germline V gene (reference sequence). This CDR3 has 18 residues. Written as DNA, the CDR3 is TGTGCCAGCAGCCCCCGGCGGAGGCGGGACCTCTCCTACAATGAGCAGTTCTTC. It specifies CASSPRRRRDLSYNEQFF. The variable domain in full, completed from reference TRBV5-4 and TRBJ2-1, reads ETGVTQSPTHLIKTRGQQVTLRCSSQSGHNTVSWYQQALGQGPQFIFQYYREEENGRGNFPPRFSGLQFPNYSSELNVNALELDDSALYLCASSPRRRRDLSYNEQFFGPGTRLTVL.

The chain employs TRBV29-1 and TRBJ2-2; D is perhaps TRBD2 (6 bases). Per the germline V gene, CDR1 is SQVTM and CDR2 is ANQGSEA. Trimming stripped 6 bases from V and 2 bases from J, with 13 bases between. CDR3 length: 14 amino acids. The CDR3 DNA sequence: TGCAGCGTCGCCGGGACTGTAAACACCGGGGAGCTGTTTTTT. This translates into CSVAGTVNTGELFF.

The genes are TRBV18 and TRBJ1-4; weak D call: TRBD1 (6 bases). This CDR3 region has 16 residues. Trimming pared 2 bases from V and 4 bases from J, leaving 14 bases between. Germline CDR1 is KGHSH and CDR2 is LQKENI. The CDR3 coding sequence is TGTGCCAGCTCACCAAGCGGGGGGGCCTATAATGAAAAACTGTTTTTT. Its translation: CASSPSGGAYNEKLFF.

The rearrangement uses TRBV11-2 and TRBJ2-7, with 10 bases lining up with TRBD2. Per germline, CDR1 SGHAT and CDR2 FQNNGV. Trimming at V came to 3 bases and at J to 3 bases, leaving 5 bases not matched to a gene. CDR3 length: 15 residues. CDR3 DNA: TGTGCCAGCAGCTTCGGACTAGCGGACCTCTACGAGCAGTACTTC. This encodes CASSFGLADLYEQYF.

V usage is TRBV6-5 and J usage is TRBJ2-7, with a tentative D call TRBD1 (6 bases). Trimming removed 9 bases at V and 0 bases at J, with 15 bases between. The CDR3 contains 14 residues. Germline-derived CDR1 and CDR2 are MNHEY and SVGAGI. CDR3 in amino acids: CASTRQDRSYEQYF. The CDR3 DNA reads TGTGCCAGTACAAGACAGGACCGCTCCTACGAGCAGTACTTC.

This rearrangement joins TRBV27 to TRBJ2-1, with a possible D match to TRBD2 (7 bases). This CDR3 contains 15 residues. CDR1 is MNHEY and CDR2 is SMNVEV in the germline V gene (reference sequence). Trimming left V 10 bases short and J 2 bases short, with 18 bases between. As DNA, the CDR3 is TGTGCCACCGGACTAGGCGGGACAACCTACAATGAGCAGTTCTTC. Translated: CATGLGGTTYNEQFF.

J is TRBJ2-3 and V is TRBV12-3 or TRBV12-4; D not resolved. Trimming removed 3 bases from V and 3 bases from J, with 7 bases in between. This CDR3 region has 13 residues. The CDR3 coding sequence is TGTGCCAGCAGTTTTCAGCGAACAGATACGCAGTATTTT. As protein: CASSFQRTDTQYF.

The rearrangement joins TRBV6-6 to TRBJ1-6; possible D gene TRBD1, 5 bases. CDR3 size: 14 residues. The V gene lost 2 bases and the J gene lost 6 bases, with 8 bases spanning the gap. The germline V gene has CDR1 MNHNY and CDR2 SVGAGI (reference sequence). CDR3 bases: TGTGCCAGCAGTTACAGGGGCTCTAATTCACCCCTCCACTTT. Its protein product is CASSYRGSNSPLHF.

This chain uses TRBV6-1 with TRBJ1-2; TRBD1 aligns across 7 bases. The germline CDR1 and CDR2 sequences are MNHNS and SASEGT. V shed 1 base, J shed 7 bases, and the junction held 3 bases outside the gene matches. The CDR3 consists of 13 residues. The CDR3 loop reads CASSEDRGLGYTF. The CDR3 DNA reads as TGTGCCAGCAGTGAAGACAGGGGTCTTGGCTACACCTTC.

The chain is built from TRBV11-3 and TRBJ2-1; the D gene is possibly TRBD1 (5 bases). V was trimmed by 0 bases and J by 3 bases, leaving 12 bases between them. The CDR3 loop spans 16 amino acids. Germline V gives CDR1 SGHNT, CDR2 YENEEA. The CDR3 region is CASSLESSGHYNEQFF. DNA for the CDR3: TGTGCCAGCAGCTTAGAATCCTCAGGACACTACAATGAGCAGTTCTTC. The complete variable domain, with remaining parts taken from reference TRBV11-3 and TRBJ2-1, reads EAGVVQSPRYKIIEKKQPVAFWCNPISGHNTLYWYLQNLGQGPELLIRYENEEAVDDSQLPKDRFSAERLKGVDSTLKIQPAELGDSAVYLCASSLESSGHYNEQFFGPGTRLTVL.

This chain uses TRBV7-9 with TRBJ2-1; D may be TRBD1 (5 bases). CDR3 length: 12 residues. Germline-derived CDR1 and CDR2 are SEHNR and FQNEAQ (reference sequence). Between the trimmed V and J ends, which lost 0 bases and 12 bases, there was a span of 9 bases. The CDR3 reads CASSLAGHGQFF. As DNA, the CDR3 is TGTGCCAGCAGCTTAGCAGGACATGGGCAGTTCTTC.

The chain has TRBV2 and TRBJ1-6, with D uncertain. The CDR3 has 11 amino acids. V lost 3 bases to trimming and J lost 13 bases, with 7 bases between them. Germline lookup yields CDR1 SNHLY and CDR2 FYNNEI. The CDR3 region has the DNA TGTGCCAGCAGTGAGTACGGGCCCCTCCACTTT. Its translation: CASSEYGPLHF.

The chain is built from TRBV6-5 and TRBJ2-7; weak D call: TRBD2 (5 bases). V lost 0 bases to trimming and J lost 2 bases, with 8 bases between them. CDR1 and CDR2 (germline): MNHEY, SVGAGI. CDR3 length: 14 residues. The CDR3 bases are TGTGCCAGCAGTTACTCGAGAGGGACCTACGAGCAGTACTTC. It is translated as CASSYSRGTYEQYF.

This clone was recorded many times. The V gene is TRBV9, the J gene TRBJ1-3; no reliable D call. The V gene lost 0 bases and the J gene lost 0 bases, with 16 bases spanning the gap. The germline V gene has CDR1 SGDLS and CDR2 YYNGEE. CDR3 size: 18 residues. CDR3 in amino acids: CASSVDGWRPFSGNTIYF. The CDR3 DNA follows: TGTGCCAGCAGCGTAGATGGCTGGAGGCCATTCTCTGGAAACACCATATATTTT.

The chain joins TRBV7-6 to TRBJ2-7; D gene ambiguous. CDR3 length equals 14 residues. V was pared by 4 bases and J by 3 bases, with 13 bases between. Per germline, CDR1 SGHVS and CDR2 FNYEAQ. CDR3 DNA: TGTGCCAGCAGCTCCAACCCGAACTTCTACGAGCAGTACTTC. Encoded protein: CASSSNPNFYEQYF.

The chain couples TRBV28 to TRBJ2-2; D is uncertain. From germline, CDR1 is MDHEN and CDR2 SYDVKM. V gave up 7 bases and J gave up 1 base, with 7 bases separating them. The length of the CDR3 is 13 residues. The CDR3 coding sequence is TGTGCCAGCACACCGAGGAACACCGGGGAGCTGTTTTTT. Protein product: CASTPRNTGELFF.

This chain links TRBV5-1 with TRBJ2-3; D is perhaps TRBD1 (6 bases). Looked up from germline, CDR1 is SGHRS and CDR2 is YFSETQ. This CDR3 is 16 amino acids long. V lost 4 bases and J lost 0, with 15 bases in between. The CDR3 loop is CASSTRTASSTDTQYF. The CDR3 DNA follows: TGCGCCAGCAGCACCAGGACAGCTTCTAGCACAGATACGCAGTATTTT.

In DNA form, the CDR3 reads TGTGCCAGCAGCTTAGCGGCGGGCTCCTACGAGCAGTACTTC. Its translation: CASSLAAGSYEQYF. The chain couples TRBV7-2 to TRBJ2-7; TRBD2 is a possible D gene (5 bases). The ends were cut back, 0 bases at V and 0 bases at J, with 6 bases in the middle. Germline V lookup: CDR1 SGHTA, CDR2 FQGNSA. The CDR3 loop spans 14 amino acids.

Ten or more counts support this clone. J is TRBJ2-1 and V is TRBV4-3, with 9 bases lining up with TRBD1. Germline loops: CDR1 LGHNA, CDR2 YSLEER. Unmatched junction bases numbered 14, after V lost 8 bases and J lost 9 bases. This CDR3 spans 15 amino acids. CDR3 sequence (DNA): TGCGCCAGCCAATCGTCGCGGGACAGGGATCGTGAGCAGTTCTTC. Its translation: CASQSSRDRDREQFF.

The chain couples TRBV6-6 to TRBJ1-2; weak D call: TRBD1 (5 bases). The CDR3 consists of 15 residues. Trimming left V 1 base short and J 8 bases short, with 17 bases between. CDR1 and CDR2 (germline): MNHNY, SVGAGI (reference sequence). The CDR3 protein is CASSYFWRGEGGYTF. The CDR3 nucleotides read TGTGCCAGCAGTTACTTTTGGAGGGGAGAGGGAGGCTACACCTTC.

This chain links TRBV19 with TRBJ1-2; D unresolved. Trimming took 3 bases from V and 5 from J, leaving 7 bases between them. Germline CDR1 is LNHDA and CDR2 is SQIVND (reference sequence). This CDR3 has 12 amino acids. CDR3 protein: CASSIPVYGYTF. DNA for the CDR3: TGTGCCAGTAGTATCCCGGTGTATGGCTACACCTTC. Variable domain in full (rest from reference TRBV19 and TRBJ1-2): DGGITQSPKYLFRKEGQNVTLSCEQNLNHDAMYWYRQDPGQGLRLIYYSQIVNDFQKGDIAEGYSVSREKKESFPLTVTSAQKNPTAFYLCASSIPVYGYTFGSGTRLTVV.

CDR3 amino acids: CASSRPGTGGFMNTEAFF. The CDR3 nucleotides read TGCGCCAGCAGCCGCCCTGGGACAGGGGGATTCATGAACACTGAAGCTTTCTTT. The V call is TRBV5-1, the J call TRBJ1-1, with 11 bases fitting TRBD1. The CDR3 spans 18 residues. The ends lost 4 bases at V and 0 bases at J; junction bases unmatched: 11. The germline CDR1 and CDR2 sequences are SGHRS and YFSETQ.

The chain recombines TRBV11-1 with TRBJ2-3, with D hard to call. V was pared by 5 bases and J by 3 bases, with 6 bases between. The CDR3 is 12 amino acids. Germline CDR1 and CDR2: SGHAT and FQDESV (reference sequence). CDR3 DNA: TGTGCCAGCAGCCCCCAAACAGATACGCAGTATTTT. It yields the protein CASSPQTDTQYF.